These 14 T cell receptor beta chains were all obtained from the same sample, sequenced in a study of early T cells in non-severe SARS-CoV-2 infection. From the 5' RACE reads, TCRdb called clonotypes with MiXCR, one entry per CDR3 protein. The table records 120,000 or so distinct CDR3 sequences, roughly 12% of them present only once. The sequencing here drew on whole blood, taken at baseline. These receptors were taken from an adult who was a healthcare worker with PCR-confirmed SARS-CoV-2 infection or an uninfected control (not recorded which).

This clonotype was counted only a few times. The gene calls are TRBV7-2 and TRBJ2-7; TRBD1 matches at 7 bases. In germline, CDR1 is SGHTA, CDR2 FQGNSA. The trim removed 5 bases at V and 0 bases at J, leaving 4 bases unmatched. The CDR3 covers 14 residues. DNA of the CDR3: TGTGCCAGCAGCCTGTGGGACAGCTCCTACGAGCAGTACTTC. As protein: CASSLWDSSYEQYF.

The chain carries TRBV29-1 and TRBJ1-5; 7 bases fit TRBD1. CDR3 length: 16 residues. Per the germline V gene, CDR1 is SQVTM and CDR2 is ANQGSEA. The J segment lost 6 bases and the V segment lost 5 bases, leaving 16 bases of the junction unmatched. The CDR3 DNA sequence: TGCAGCGTTCAGAATCTCTCAGGGACAGTTATTCAGCCCCAGCATTTT. Residues: CSVQNLSGTVIQPQHF.

As regards this clonotype: A much larger clone lies a single base off, so this may be a read error. The CDR3 sequence: CASSLEGHTEAFF. The CDR3 bases are TGTGCCAGCAGCTTAGAGGGACACACTGAAGCTTTCTTT. The chain is built from TRBV7-3 and TRBJ1-1, with a weak D call TRBD1 (5 bases). Trimming took off 2 bases at V and 3 bases at J, with 7 bases between the two ends. This CDR3 contains 13 residues. Germline V lookup: CDR1 SGHTA, CDR2 FQGTGA.

V is TRBV7-2 and J is TRBJ2-3, with a tentative D call TRBD2 (7 bases). The CDR3 covers 16 residues. Germline lookup yields CDR1 SGHTA and CDR2 FQGNSA. V was clipped by 5 bases and J by 0 bases, with 15 bases between them. The CDR3 is CASSSRGEGSTDTQYF. The CDR3 DNA sequence: TGTGCCAGCAGCAGTAGGGGGGAGGGCAGCACAGATACGCAGTATTTT.

This clonotype was counted only a few times. The chain recombines TRBV20-1 with TRBJ2-7; either TRBD1 or TRBD2 may fit D (5 bases each). Germline CDR1 is DFQATT and CDR2 is SNEGSKA (reference sequence). Trimming shortened V by 7 bases and J by 6 bases, and 16 bases separated the two germline ends. The CDR3 consists of 12 residues. This CDR3 reads CSVNSEGPEQYF. The CDR3 nucleotides are TGCAGTGTAAACAGCGAGGGACCCGAGCAGTACTTC.

This chain joins TRBV6-4 and TRBJ1-1; no reliable D call. This CDR3 spans 13 amino acids. The germline V gene has CDR1 MRHNA and CDR2 SNTAGT. Trimming took 4 bases from V and 1 from J, leaving 7 bases between them. The CDR3, as DNA: TGTGCCAGCAGTGTCTCGACGAACACTGAAGCTTTCTTT. Amino acids: CASSVSTNTEAFF.

The chain is built from TRBV3-1 and TRBJ1-1; D remains ambiguous. The V gene's germline CDR1 is LGHDT and CDR2 YNNKEL (reference sequence). The CDR3 extends over 13 amino acids. V was shortened by 3 bases and J by 8 bases, with 13 bases between the two germline ends. The CDR3 DNA reads TGTGCCAGCAGCCAGTTGGACCGCACCGAAGCTTTCTTT. Its translation is CASSQLDRTEAFF.

The rearrangement uses TRBV12-3 or TRBV12-4 and TRBJ2-1; D might be TRBD2 (5 bases). Trimming removed 1 base at V and 7 bases at J, with 14 bases between. This CDR3 contains 15 residues. The CDR3 DNA reads TGTGCCAGCAGTTTAGGTTCCTCGCTAGCTAATGAGCAGTTCTTC. Its translation: CASSLGSSLANEQFF.

In this sample, this clonotype turned up a few times. This chain links TRBV20-1 with TRBJ1-1, with D perhaps matching TRBD1 (6 bases). CDR1 and CDR2 from the germline V gene are DFQATT and SNEGSKA (reference sequence). Trimming stripped 3 bases from V and 2 bases from J, with 10 bases between. The CDR3 consists of 13 residues. CDR3 bases: TGCAGTGCTAGGTGGGGGCTAAACACTGAAGCTTTCTTT. Translation gives CSARWGLNTEAFF.

At least ten counts were recorded for this clonotype. The chain combines TRBV5-4 with TRBJ2-3; no definite D call. This CDR3 is 12 amino acids long. From germline, CDR1 is SGHNT and CDR2 YYREEE (reference sequence). Trimming took off 2 bases at V and 2 bases at J, with 3 bases between the two ends. CDR3 sequence reads: CASSLDTDTQYF. The DNA of the CDR3 is TGTGCCAGCAGCTTAGACACAGATACGCAGTATTTT.

This clonotype was picked up a small number of times. The genes are TRBV20-1 and TRBJ2-7; tentative D call: TRBD1 (6 bases). The CDR3 has 14 residues. V gave up 6 bases and J gave up 0 bases, with 15 bases separating them. Germline V lookup: CDR1 DFQATT, CDR2 SNEGSKA (reference sequence). The CDR3 is CSARDITNSYEQYF. CDR3 bases: TGCAGTGCCCGGGACATTACTAACTCCTACGAGCAGTACTTC.

There are a few counts of this clonotype. The CDR3 reads CASSLEATNYGYTF. The CDR3 coding sequence is TGTGCCAGCAGCCTAGAGGCTACTAACTATGGCTACACCTTC. This chain links TRBV7-2 with TRBJ1-2; D call uncertain. The length of the CDR3 is 14 residues. Germline assignment: CDR1 SGHTA and CDR2 FQGNSA. Trimming removed 5 bases at V and 0 bases at J, with 10 bases between.

This clonotype was seen at least ten times. The chain joins TRBV5-6 to TRBJ2-3, with unresolved D. The germline gives CDR1 SGHDT, CDR2 YYEEEE. The CDR3 covers 13 residues. V was shortened by 2 bases and J by 3 bases, with 7 bases between the two germline ends. The CDR3 sequence: CASSFRRTDTQYF. CDR3 in DNA: TGTGCCAGCAGCTTTCGAAGGACAGATACGCAGTATTTT.

This clonotype has at least ten counts. The chain has TRBV20-1 and TRBJ2-7; D may be TRBD1 (6 bases). Germline CDR1 DFQATT, CDR2 SNEGSKA (reference sequence). Between the trimmed V and J ends, which lost 3 bases and 2 bases, there was a span of 14 bases. This CDR3 comprises 14 residues. The CDR3 sequence: CSARSGPGAYEQYF. CDR3 bases: TGCAGTGCTAGGTCAGGACCAGGGGCCTACGAGCAGTACTTC.